This T cell receptor (beta chain) appears in the sequencing data of a study of blood T cell repertoires in COVID-19. As for the study in general: Samples of COVID-19 (acute and convalescent) were obtained from the United States, Italy and Spain. T cells, B-cell-depleted T cells, or PBMCs supplied cDNA or gDNA.

The germline V and J ends were trimmed by 4 bases and 8 bases, with 18 bases remaining between them. The CDR3 is 14 residues long. Germline-derived CDR1 and CDR2 are LGHDT and YNNKEL (reference sequence). In the source study's methods: Cell counts per sample came from amplifying reference gene primers. Repertoires were generated with immunoSEQ multiplex PCR, while TCRdb's copy carries only in-frame clones and drops some. V and J calls and clone size are given by that table; D and trimming were obtained from the DNA. The sample shows over 200,000 clones, more than 70% of them seen only once. Sequencing was done on a sample of peripheral blood. The clonotype originates from a woman between 45 and 65 years old with acute or convalescent COVID-19. The chain employs TRBV3-1 (or the pseudogene TRBV3-2) and TRBJ2-7, with unresolved D. The CDR3 loop is CASSPGSGVSQQYF. In DNA, the CDR3 is TGTGCCAGCAGCCCTGGTTCGGGTGTCTCTCAGCAGTACTTC.